Each of the 30 T cell receptor beta chains below was sequenced from the same sample in a study of early T cells in non-severe SARS-CoV-2 infection (dated by TCRdb to about 2021). Libraries were made using 5' RACE. Sequenced using a NextSeq 500. The public sequencing data were trimmed at Q25 with fastp and processed into clonotypes with MiXCR by TCRdb, which kept only in-frame beta chains. Entries are consolidated by CDR3 protein sequence, retaining the most common genes and DNA. Here the sample has about 27,000 distinct CDR3 sequences; roughly 5.3% occur a single time. 4% of the sample lies in the top ten. The sample taken for sequencing was whole blood. The source is an adult who was a healthcare worker with PCR-confirmed SARS-CoV-2 infection or an uninfected control (not recorded which).

This clonotype showed up just a few times. The chain is built from TRBV11-2 and TRBJ2-2; perhaps TRBD2 as D (6 bases). V lost 0 bases to trimming and J lost 5 bases, with 7 bases between them. This CDR3 spans 14 amino acids. Germline assignment: CDR1 SGHAT and CDR2 FQNNGV. CDR3 sequence: CASSLDRGTGELFF. The CDR3 nucleotides are TGTGCCAGCAGCTTAGATCGGGGGACCGGGGAGCTGTTTTTT.

This clonotype was counted at least ten times. The V gene is TRBV4-1, the J gene TRBJ1-2; TRBD1 matches at 9 bases. The trim removed 1 base at V and 3 bases at J, leaving 6 bases unmatched. Germline V gene sequence: CDR1 MGHRA, CDR2 YSYEKL. The CDR3 length is 16 residues. This CDR3 reads CASSQVQRQGDYGYTF. The CDR3 DNA follows: TGCGCCAGCAGCCAAGTTCAGAGACAGGGGGACTATGGCTACACCTTC.

J is TRBJ2-3 and V is TRBV6-2 or TRBV6-3, with no clear D. V was clipped by 1 base and J by 0 bases, with 11 bases between them. The length of the CDR3 is 16 residues. From germline, CDR1 is MNHEY and CDR2 SVGEGT. CDR3 coding DNA: TGTGCCAGCAGTTACTACCTCGTGGGTAGCACAGATACGCAGTATTTT. This codes for CASSYYLVGSTDTQYF.

The chain employs TRBV7-9 and TRBJ2-7, with 7 bases aligning to TRBD1. Germline values: CDR1 SEHNR, CDR2 FQNEAQ (reference sequence). The CDR3 covers 16 residues. V lost 3 bases, J lost 2 bases, and 10 bases stayed unmatched. The DNA for the CDR3 is TGTGCCAGCAGCTTCCTGACAGGGTCAGGCCCCTACGAGCAGTACTTC. Amino acids: CASSFLTGSGPYEQYF.

This clonotype has ten or more counts. This rearrangement joins TRBV7-2 to TRBJ1-5; no reliable D call. Germline lookup yields CDR1 SGHTA and CDR2 FQGNSA. V was trimmed by 5 bases and J by 0 bases, leaving 11 bases between them. The CDR3 covers 15 residues. CDR3 DNA: TGTGCCAGCAGCCTTTCCAGAAATAGCAATCAGCCCCAGCATTTT. Protein product: CASSLSRNSNQPQHF. The whole variable domain, remainder taken from reference TRBV7-2 and TRBJ1-5, is GAGVSQSPSNKVTEKGKDVELRCDPISGHTALYWYRQSLGQGLEFLIYFQGNSAPDKSGLPSDRFSAERTGGSVSTLTIQRTQQEDSAVYLCASSLSRNSNQPQHFGDGTRLSIL.

This clonotype showed up many times. The V call is TRBV19, the J call TRBJ2-7; TRBD1 is a possible D gene (6 bases). Trimming stripped 10 bases from V and 4 bases from J, with 17 bases between. This CDR3 region has 13 residues. Germline CDR1 and CDR2: LNHDA and SQIVND (reference sequence). The CDR3 DNA reads as TGTGCCACAACCAGGGGACCCGGATACGAGCAGTACTTC. Protein: CATTRGPGYEQYF.

This clonotype was detected many times. The chain employs TRBV5-6 and TRBJ2-7, with D unresolved. CDR1 SGHDT and CDR2 YYEEEE come from the germline V gene. The CDR3 is made up of 15 amino acids. Trimming removed 1 base at V and 0 bases at J, with 11 bases between. CDR3 amino acids: CASSLTPVSSYEQYF. The DNA of the CDR3 is TGTGCCAGCAGCTTGACGCCTGTGAGCTCCTACGAGCAGTACTTC.

The V call is TRBV3-1, the J call TRBJ2-5, with TRBD1 matching 7 bases. CDR1 and CDR2 from the germline V gene are LGHDT and YNNKEL (reference sequence). This CDR3 is 15 amino acids long. V trimming: 2 bases; J trimming: 4 bases; junction bases outside the gene matches: 7. The CDR3 DNA sequence: TGTGCCAGCAGCCAACTGACAGGGCTCCTAGAGACCCAGTACTTC. This encodes CASSQLTGLLETQYF.

In its sample, this clonotype was seen many times. This rearrangement joins TRBV10-3 to TRBJ1-5, with D possibly matching TRBD1 (5 bases). V was pared by 6 bases and J by 7 bases, with 10 bases between. CDR3 length: 12 residues. The V gene's germline CDR1 is ENHRY and CDR2 SYGVKD. In nucleotides, the CDR3 is TGTGCCATCAGCACAGGAGAACAGCCCCAGCATTTT. Protein: CAISTGEQPQHF.

There are many counts of this clonotype. The J gene is TRBJ2-5, the V gene TRBV18; no definite D call. Germline V CDR1 and CDR2: KGHSH, LQKENI. CDR3 length: 13 residues. V lost 1 base to trimming and J lost 5 bases, with 8 bases between them. The CDR3 sequence is CASSPQAMETQYF. The CDR3 DNA is TGTGCCAGCTCACCACAGGCAATGGAGACCCAGTACTTC.

This clonotype was detected many times. CDR3 bases: TGTGCCAGCAGCCGGGACAGGGCGAACACCGGGGAGCTGTTTTTT. It encodes CASSRDRANTGELFF. The rearrangement uses TRBV5-6 and TRBJ2-2; TRBD1 agrees at 9 bases. Germline lookup yields CDR1 SGHDT and CDR2 YYEEEE. This CDR3 spans 15 amino acids. The V and J ends lost 4 bases and 0 bases, in that order; junction bases with no gene match: 1.

CDR3 sequence reads: CASSWTGVTGELFF. The DNA for the CDR3 is TGTGCCAGCAGTTGGACAGGGGTGACCGGGGAGCTGTTTTTT. This chain links TRBV6-5 with TRBJ2-2; 9 nucleotides line up with TRBD1. With 4 bases clipped from V and 5 bases from J, the junction kept 2 bases outside the gene matches. The CDR3 is 14 amino acids. Germline lookup yields CDR1 MNHEY and CDR2 SVGAGI.

At least ten counts were recorded for this clonotype. The chain links TRBV12-3 or TRBV12-4 to TRBJ2-2; D is uncertain. Trimming cost V 3 bases and J 6 bases, with 8 bases left between them. This CDR3 spans 13 amino acids. The CDR3 DNA sequence: TGTGCCAGCAGTTTCCCCCGCGCCGGGGAGCTGTTTTTT. It codes for CASSFPRAGELFF.

The J gene is TRBJ2-2, the V gene TRBV19, with D possibly being TRBD2 (7 bases). Germline values: CDR1 LNHDA, CDR2 SQIVND (reference sequence). V was clipped by 2 bases and J by 4 bases, with 8 bases between them. The CDR3 sequence is 14 residues long. The chain's CDR3 is CASSIRGGTGELFF. The CDR3 DNA sequence: TGTGCCAGTAGTATAAGGGGGGGCACCGGGGAGCTGTTTTTT.

This clonotype appeared many times. The V call is TRBV12-5, the J call TRBJ2-7, with 9 bases that match TRBD1. CDR1 and CDR2 from the germline V gene are LGHNT and FRNRAP. The V segment lost 6 bases and the J segment 5 bases; nucleotides outside the gene matches: 8. The CDR3 spans 14 residues. The CDR3 spells CASGPGTGLHEQYF. The DNA of the CDR3 is TGTGCTAGTGGCCCCGGGACAGGGCTTCACGAGCAGTACTTC.

This clonotype turned up a few times. This chain joins TRBV30 and TRBJ2-7; TRBD2 is a possible D gene (5 bases). V was shortened by 6 bases and J by 7 bases, with 13 bases between the two germline ends. The CDR3 spans 11 residues. Germline V gives CDR1 GTSNPN, CDR2 SVGIG (reference sequence). CDR3 nucleotide sequence: TGTGCCTGCTGGAGGTACGGGGAGCAGTACTTC. It encodes CACWRYGEQYF.

At least ten counts were recorded for this clonotype. The chain is built from TRBV6-1 and TRBJ2-2; D unclear. There are 15 residues in the CDR3. Germline assignment: CDR1 MNHNS and CDR2 SASEGT. Trimming cost V 1 base and J 4 bases, with 10 bases left between them. CDR3 sequence (DNA): TGTGCCAGCAGTGAAGAATTATCCTCCACCGGGGAGCTGTTTTTT. It specifies CASSEELSSTGELFF.

This clonotype was counted ten times or more. DNA for the CDR3: TGTGCCAGCAGTGAATTGTGGGGAGGTAATCAGCCCCAGCATTTT. Translated, it gives CASSELWGGNQPQHF. This rearrangement joins TRBV2 to TRBJ1-5, with D unclear. V dropped 2 bases and J dropped 4 bases, with 12 bases sitting between them. This CDR3 has 15 residues. Germline assignment: CDR1 SNHLY and CDR2 FYNNEI.

The V and J genes are TRBV5-1 and TRBJ1-1; D may be TRBD1 (6 bases). There are 14 residues in the CDR3. Germline V gene data show CDR1 as SGHRS and CDR2 as YFSETQ. V lost 0 bases and J 3 bases, leaving 9 bases between the germline ends. CDR3 residues: CASSLDGQYTEAFF. Written as DNA, the CDR3 is TGCGCCAGCAGCTTGGATGGACAGTACACTGAAGCTTTCTTT.

This clonotype was counted ten times or more. This rearrangement joins TRBV20-1 to TRBJ1-1, with 7 bases lining up with TRBD1. Trimming removed 6 bases from V and 0 bases from J; junction bases left unmatched: 16. This CDR3 contains 17 residues. The V gene's germline CDR1 is DFQATT and CDR2 SNEGSKA (reference sequence). The CDR3 here is CSAPRRGQSPLNTEAFF. DNA of the CDR3: TGCAGTGCACCTAGGAGGGGGCAGTCCCCTTTGAACACTGAAGCTTTCTTT.

This clonotype was picked up many times. The V call is TRBV3-1, the J call TRBJ2-1, with D hard to call. Deletions cut 3 bases from V and 5 bases from J, with 5 bases between. Germline V gene lookup returns CDR1 LGHDT and CDR2 YNNKEL (reference sequence). CDR3 length equals 12 residues. CDR3 coding DNA: TGTGCCAGCAGCCAGATAAACAATGAGCAGTTCTTC. This sequence encodes CASSQINNEQFF.

The count of this clonotype is one. Just one base apart from a much larger clone, this may be a read error. V usage is TRBV2 and J usage is TRBJ1-1; 7 bases align to TRBD1. From germline, CDR1 is SNHLY and CDR2 FYNNEI. CDR3 length: 13 residues. Unmatched junction bases numbered 12, after V lost 10 bases and J lost 7 bases. The DNA for the CDR3 is TGTGCCACCAGAACAACCCGGGACAGTGAAGCTTTCTTT. Protein sequence: CATRTTRDSEAFF.

The V gene is TRBV19, the J gene TRBJ2-7; no definite D call. From germline, CDR1 is LNHDA and CDR2 SQIVND (reference sequence). V gave up 7 bases and J gave up 0 bases, with 10 bases separating them. This CDR3 has 13 amino acids. The CDR3 loop is CASKGSSSYEQYF. In DNA form, the CDR3 reads TGTGCCAGTAAGGGCAGTAGCTCCTACGAGCAGTACTTC.

The V call is TRBV29-1, the J call TRBJ1-2, with 7 bases identical to TRBD1. The CDR3 covers 11 residues. V gave up 6 bases and J gave up 6 bases; unmatched junction bases: 4. The germline V gene encodes CDR1 SQVTM and CDR2 ANQGSEA. In nucleotides, the CDR3 is TGCAGCGTCCCGACAGGGAATGGCTACACCTTC. Its protein is CSVPTGNGYTF.

Many counts were recorded for this clonotype. The rearrangement links TRBV11-2 to TRBJ2-2; D is tentatively TRBD1 or TRBD2 (5 bases each). The CDR3 length is 15 residues. V was trimmed by 6 bases and J by 6 bases, leaving 17 bases between them. Germline V gene sequence: CDR1 SGHAT, CDR2 FQNNGV. CDR3 sequence reads: CASRGTGATAGELFF. CDR3 DNA sequence: TGTGCCAGCAGAGGGACCGGGGCTACGGCCGGGGAGCTGTTTTTT. The full variable domain, its missing parts supplied by reference TRBV11-2 and TRBJ2-2, is EAGVAQSPRYKIIEKRQSVAFWCNPISGHATLYWYQQILGQGPKLLIQFQNNGVVDDSQLPKDRFSAERLKGVDSTLKIQPAKLEDSAVYLCASRGTGATAGELFFGEGSRLTVL.

This clonotype was picked up many times. The rearrangement joins TRBV7-2 to TRBJ1-3, with D possibly matching TRBD1 (6 bases). Trimming pared 2 bases from V and 0 bases from J, leaving 14 bases between. The CDR3 contains 17 residues. The germline V gene encodes CDR1 SGHTA and CDR2 FQGNSA. The CDR3 DNA reads as TGTGCCAGCAGCTTAACCTCAACAGGGAACTCTGGAAACACCATATATTTT. It codes for CASSLTSTGNSGNTIYF.

This clonotype showed up many times. This rearrangement joins TRBV10-1 to TRBJ2-1, with TRBD2 as a possible D gene (5 bases). In germline, CDR1 is WNHNN, CDR2 SYGVQD (reference sequence). V lost 2 bases and J lost 3, with 14 bases in between. The CDR3 length is 16 residues. Written as DNA, the CDR3 is TGCGCCAGCAGTGAGGTGGCTAGCAGAAACTACAATGAGCAGTTCTTC. It codes for CASSEVASRNYNEQFF.

This clonotype has ten or more counts. The gene calls are TRBV21-1 and TRBJ2-4; the tabulated D call, TRBD2, remains unverified against the DNA. TRBV21-1 has pseudogene status. This CDR3 spans 19 amino acids. The DNA of the CDR3 is TGTGCCACCTCCGGGACTAGCGGGGGGGGCCTTCGAGCCAAAAACATTCAGTACTTC. Translating it yields CATSGTSGGGLRAKNIQYF.

Ten or more counts support this clonotype. The chain carries TRBV7-6 and TRBJ2-5; D uncertain. Looked up from germline, CDR1 is SGHVS and CDR2 is FNYEAQ. This CDR3 has 13 residues. The V end was cut by 5 bases, the J end by 3 bases, with 10 bases between. In DNA form, the CDR3 reads TGTGCCAGCAGCCGGATAGTAGAAGAGACCCAGTACTTC. This translates into CASSRIVEETQYF.

This clonotype appeared many times. The V call is TRBV10-2, the J call TRBJ1-2; 7 bases match TRBD1. This CDR3 is built from 16 residues. The junction had 7 bases not matched to a gene; V was cut back by 0 bases and J by 3 bases. Germline assignment: CDR1 WSHSY and CDR2 SAAADI. The CDR3 reads CASSESRQGTHYGYTF. The CDR3 DNA reads TGCGCCAGCAGTGAGTCGAGACAGGGAACCCACTATGGCTACACCTTC.